Shown below are 22 T cell receptor beta chains from a single sample sequenced in a study of blood T cells in healthy people across ages. Next came a second PCR, run for roughly 6 to 11 cycles, which used a sample-barcoded 5' primer along with a J-beta primer mix. MiXCR, applied by TCRdb to the 5' RACE reads, yields one record per CDR3 protein. Here the sample spans more than 650,000 distinct CDR3 sequences, about 53% being singletons. Sequenced: blood. Receptors were obtained from an older man in good health.

This clonotype was seen a few times. The CDR3 here is CASSAPGVQYF. The CDR3 bases are TGTGCCAGCAGCGCACCCGGCGTTCAGTACTTC. V usage is TRBV4-2 and J usage is TRBJ2-5; the D is unclear. Trimming took 5 bases from V and 11 from J, leaving 12 bases between them. CDR1 and CDR2 (germline): LGHNA, YNFKEQ. CDR3 length: 11 amino acids.

This clonotype showed up just a few times. V is TRBV5-1 and J is TRBJ2-5; D gene ambiguous. The V end was cut by 0 bases, the J end by 0 bases, with 12 bases between. The CDR3 has 16 amino acids. Germline V lookup: CDR1 SGHRS, CDR2 YFSETQ. The CDR3 sequence is CASSLGGFRDQETQYF. CDR3 DNA: TGCGCCAGCAGCTTGGGGGGATTTAGGGACCAAGAGACCCAGTACTTC.

This clonotype has only a few counts. The J gene is TRBJ2-7, the V gene TRBV7-2; 8 bases match TRBD1. Germline V gives CDR1 SGHTA, CDR2 FQGNSA. With 5 bases clipped from V and 3 bases from J, the junction kept 6 bases outside the gene matches. The length of the CDR3 is 14 residues. The CDR3 sequence is CASSQGALIYEQYF. The DNA of the CDR3 is TGTGCCAGCAGCCAGGGGGCCCTGATCTACGAGCAGTACTTC.

This chain joins TRBV6-5 and TRBJ2-1; tentatively, D is TRBD2 (6 bases). The CDR3 has 14 amino acids. The V and J ends lost 4 bases and 9 bases respectively, with 16 bases between them. CDR1 is MNHEY, CDR2 SVGAGI, per germline. As DNA, the CDR3 is TGTGCCAGCAGTTCCCTGACTAGACGCATTGAGCAGTTCTTC. As protein: CASSSLTRRIEQFF.

This clonotype was counted a few times. The CDR3 sequence: CASSSGFAGATDTQYF. CDR3 in DNA: TGTGCCAGCAGTTCGGGGTTTGCGGGAGCGACAGATACGCAGTATTTT. This rearrangement joins TRBV28 to TRBJ2-3; 7 bases agree with TRBD2. Looked up from germline, CDR1 is MDHEN and CDR2 is SYDVKM. Germline trimming cut 4 bases from V and 3 bases from J; bases unmatched to any gene: 10. The CDR3 is 16 residues long.

The rearrangement joins TRBV29-1 to TRBJ2-3, with TRBD1 as a possible D gene (5 bases). Trimming removed 4 bases from V and 0 bases from J, with 11 bases in between. Germline V gives CDR1 SQVTM, CDR2 ANQGSEA. CDR3 length: 14 amino acids. Written as DNA, the CDR3 is TGCAGCGTTGGACAGATCTCTAGCACAGATACGCAGTATTTT. Translation: CSVGQISSTDTQYF.

As regards this clonotype: One end of the junction is discordant with germline, which a read error may explain. The genes are TRBV27 and TRBJ1-2; D perhaps matches TRBD1 (6 bases). CDR1 is MNHEY and CDR2 is SMNVEV in the germline V gene (reference sequence). This CDR3 spans 13 amino acids. This CDR3 is CASSFWGADGYTF. Written as DNA, the CDR3 is TGTGCCAGCAGTTTTTGGGGGGCGGATGGTTACACCTTC.

This clonotype was counted a few times. The chain uses TRBV2 and TRBJ2-6; TRBD1 agrees at 11 bases. CDR1 is SNHLY and CDR2 is FYNNEI in the germline V gene. CDR3 length: 15 residues. V was clipped by 6 bases and J by 8 bases; unmatched bases: 6. The CDR3 is CASSGQGARTNVLTF. CDR3 DNA sequence: TGTGCCAGCAGCGGACAGGGGGCGAGGACCAACGTCCTGACTTTC.

CDR3 region: CASSFRVAEGNYEQYF. The CDR3 coding sequence is TGTGCCAGCAGCTTTCGGGTAGCGGAGGGAAACTACGAGCAGTACTTC. This chain uses TRBV5-5 with TRBJ2-7; weak D call: TRBD2 (6 bases). V was trimmed by 2 bases and J by 3 bases, leaving 18 bases between them. Germline V CDR1 and CDR2: SGHKS, YYEKEE (reference sequence). The CDR3 runs 16 residues.

This clonotype was seen a handful of times. This sequence joins TRBV12-3 or TRBV12-4 and TRBJ2-5; D is undetermined. The CDR3 length is 13 residues. Trimming left V 3 bases short and J 3 bases short, with 8 bases between. CDR3 loop: CASSFSRKETQYF. CDR3 DNA: TGTGCCAGCAGTTTTAGCAGGAAAGAGACCCAGTACTTC.

This clonotype was seen a handful of times. The V gene is TRBV6-2 or TRBV6-3, the J gene TRBJ1-1; D remains unclear. The V gene lost 7 bases and the J gene lost 1 base, with 10 bases spanning the gap. The germline V gene encodes CDR1 MNHEY and CDR2 SVGEGT. The CDR3 loop spans 13 amino acids. The CDR3 DNA follows: TGTGCCAGCATTCGGGGTCCGAACACTGAAGCTTTCTTT. Translated: CASIRGPNTEAFF.

The chain recombines TRBV9 with TRBJ1-2; a possible D gene is TRBD1 (5 bases). There are 16 residues in the CDR3. V lost 1 base and J lost 4, with 17 bases in between. The germline gives CDR1 SGDLS, CDR2 YYNGEE. The CDR3 DNA is TGTGCCAGCAGCGTAAGCGGGACTGCGGGTAGCTATGGCTACACCTTC. As protein: CASSVSGTAGSYGYTF.

As regards this clonotype: A much more abundant neighbour one base away suggests this may be a read error. The CDR3, as DNA: TGTGCCAGCAGTGTATTTGACTCCCAAGAGACCCAGTACTTC. Its translation is CASSVFDSQETQYF. J is TRBJ2-5 and V is TRBV27, with D uncertain. V dropped 5 bases and J dropped 1 base, with 11 bases sitting between them. The CDR3 runs to 14 residues. The V gene's germline CDR1 is MNHEY and CDR2 SMNVEV (reference sequence).

This rearrangement joins TRBV6-2 or TRBV6-3 to TRBJ2-2, with TRBD1 as a possible D gene (6 bases). Germline CDR1 and CDR2: MNHEY and SVGEGT. CDR3 length equals 16 residues. Trimming pared 0 bases from V and 1 base from J, leaving 9 bases between. For the CDR3, the DNA is TGTGCCAGCAGTTACTCTACGACAGGGAACACCGGGGAGCTGTTTTTT. It codes for CASSYSTTGNTGELFF.

The chain couples TRBV4-2 to TRBJ2-7; 7 bases are shared with TRBD2. The end of the DNA aligns better with TRBJ2-5, so the J call may be wrong. CDR3 length equals 14 residues. Germline lookup yields CDR1 LGHNA and CDR2 YNFKEQ. The CDR3 loop reads CASSTTEGGETQYF. The DNA of the CDR3 is TGTGCCAGCAGCACTACCGAGGGAGGGGAGACCCAGTACTTC.

The rearrangement uses TRBV6-2 or TRBV6-3 and TRBJ2-7; 7 bases are a match to TRBD1. The germline CDR1 and CDR2 sequences are MNHEY and SVGEGT. J lost 0 bases, V lost 3 bases, and 2 bases had no gene match. CDR3 length: 14 residues. The CDR3 bases are TGTGCCAGCAGTTATGACAGGGTCTCCTACGAGCAGTACTTC. Translating it yields CASSYDRVSYEQYF.

This clonotype was observed a handful of times. The chain uses TRBV20-1 and TRBJ2-5; D not resolved. Between the trimmed V and J ends, which lost 5 bases and 1 base, there was a span of 11 bases. Looked up from germline, CDR1 is DFQATT and CDR2 is SNEGSKA (reference sequence). The CDR3 spans 13 residues. The CDR3 loop is CSASRLVQETQYF. The CDR3 coding sequence is TGCAGTGCTTCCCGATTAGTCCAAGAGACCCAGTACTTC.

To note about this clonotype: One junction end disagrees with the germline gene, perhaps due to a read error. The CDR3 DNA reads as TGTGCCAGCAGCGAGGAGAGATTGGGTTCACCCCCCCACTTT. As protein: CASSEERLGSPPHF. The gene calls are TRBV2 and TRBJ1-6; D is ambiguous. Germline V CDR1 and CDR2: SNHLY, FYNNEI. This CDR3 has 14 residues.

The chain joins TRBV13 to TRBJ2-7, with TRBD2 identical over 11 bases. V gave up 4 bases and J gave up 7 bases; unmatched junction bases: 6. This CDR3 region has 14 residues. Germline values: CDR1 PRHDT, CDR2 FYEKMQ (reference sequence). DNA of the CDR3: TGTGCCAGCAGCTGGACCGGGACTAGCGGAGAGCAGTACTTC. This sequence encodes CASSWTGTSGEQYF.

This clonotype was recorded a few times. The chain combines TRBV7-9 with TRBJ2-7; D is unclear. Germline CDR1 SEHNR, CDR2 FQNEAQ (reference sequence). The CDR3 length is 12 residues. V was shortened by 4 bases and J by 1 base, with 5 bases between the two germline ends. This chain's CDR3 is CASSWGSYEQYF. CDR3 in DNA: TGTGCCAGCAGCTGGGGTTCCTACGAGCAGTACTTC.

This clonotype has only a few counts. CDR3 amino acids: CASSLAYSGGYNEQFF. In DNA, the CDR3 is TGTGCCAGCAGCTTAGCGTACAGCGGGGGTTACAATGAGCAGTTCTTC. The chain is built from TRBV7-2 and TRBJ2-1, with 8 bases identical to TRBD2. Germline CDR1 is SGHTA and CDR2 is FQGNSA. V lost 0 bases and J lost 4; bases outside the gene matches: 5. The CDR3 is 16 amino acids. The entire variable domain, with the rest obtained from reference TRBV7-2 and TRBJ2-1, is as follows: GAGVSQSPSNKVTEKGKDVELRCDPISGHTALYWYRQSLGQGLEFLIYFQGNSAPDKSGLPSDRFSAERTGGSVSTLTIQRTQQEDSAVYLCASSLAYSGGYNEQFFGPGTRLTVL.

The chain recombines TRBV24-1 with TRBJ2-7, with D maybe TRBD2 (6 bases). Near its end, the DNA agrees better with TRBJ2-5, so the J call may be wrong. The CDR3 covers 17 residues. The germline V gene encodes CDR1 KGHDR and CDR2 SFDVKD. The CDR3 sequence: CATSDLPGTGTVETQYF. CDR3 nucleotides: TGTGCCACCAGTGATCTCCCCGGGACTGGGACGGTAGAGACCCAGTACTTC.